What follows are 13 T cell receptor beta chains derived from one specimen sequenced in a study of T cells in Graves' hyperthyroidism and ophthalmopathy. TCR beta CDR3 regions were amplified from RNA. HTBI primers drove first-round RT-PCR of the TCR CDR3. TCRdb reprocessed the multiplex PCR reads with MiXCR, giving one entry per CDR3 protein. The sample has 300,000 to 450,000 distinct CDR3 sequences, around 14% seen once. The sequenced material came from blood. The source is a young woman with Graves' hyperthyroidism that later progressed to Graves' ophthalmopathy.

This clonotype was picked up many times. This sequence joins TRBV5-4 and TRBJ2-1, with D unresolved. CDR1 is SGHNT and CDR2 is YYREEE in the germline V gene (reference sequence). V was clipped by 4 bases and J by 3 bases, with 17 bases between them. There are 16 residues in the CDR3. The CDR3 nucleotides are TGTGCCAGCAGCCCTATTGGCGCTAGTCTCTACAATGAGCAGTTCTTC. It codes for CASSPIGASLYNEQFF.

This clonotype has just a few counts. The chain joins TRBV9 to TRBJ1-5; D unresolved. V lost 0 bases and J 2 bases, leaving 9 bases between the germline ends. The CDR3 extends over 15 amino acids. Germline loops: CDR1 SGDLS, CDR2 YYNGEE. CDR3 in DNA: TGTGCCAGCAGCGTAGATCCGGGCGGCAATCAGCCCCAGCATTTT. Its protein product is CASSVDPGGNQPQHF.

This clonotype has ten or more counts. The V call is TRBV15, the J call TRBJ1-3; D is uncertain. Trimming shortened V by 4 bases and J by 4 bases, and 11 bases separated the two germline ends. In germline, CDR1 is LNHNV, CDR2 YYDKDF (reference sequence). This CDR3 comprises 14 residues. The CDR3 reads CATSKVGLGNTIYF. For the CDR3, the DNA is TGTGCCACCAGCAAAGTTGGGCTCGGAAACACCATATATTTT.

This clonotype was counted only a few times. This chain links TRBV4-1 with TRBJ2-3, with 9 nucleotides matching TRBD2. Losses at the gene ends were 5 bases for V and 3 bases for J; bases not matched to a gene: 9. Germline loops: CDR1 MGHRA, CDR2 YSYEKL. The CDR3 loop spans 16 amino acids. The CDR3 here is CASSTLAGRRTDTQYF. The CDR3 DNA follows: TGCGCCAGCAGCACCCTAGCGGGAAGGAGAACAGATACGCAGTATTTT.

CDR3 amino acids: CASSVASGSTYEQYF. The CDR3 region has the DNA TGTGCCAGCAGCGTAGCTAGCGGAAGTACCTACGAGCAGTACTTC. J is TRBJ2-7 and V is TRBV9, with 7 bases matching TRBD2. V shed 0 bases and J 2 bases; nucleotides not matched to a gene: 5. The length of the CDR3 is 15 residues. CDR1 and CDR2 from the germline V gene are SGDLS and YYNGEE. The full variable domain, rest sourced from reference TRBV9 and TRBJ2-7, is DSGVTQTPKHLITATGQRVTLRCSPRSGDLSVYWYQQSLDQGLQFLIQYYNGEERAKGNILERFSAQQFPDLHSELNLSSLELGDSALYFCASSVASGSTYEQYFGPGTRLTVT.

This clonotype has at least ten counts. V gene TRBV3-1 combines with J gene TRBJ2-3, with 13 bases aligning to TRBD2. Germline lookup yields CDR1 LGHDT and CDR2 YNNKEL (reference sequence). The V gene end was trimmed by 1 base and the J gene end by 3 bases; junction bases not matched to a gene: 1. This CDR3 has 16 amino acids. The CDR3 DNA reads TGTGCCAGCAGCCAAGCGGGACTAGCGGGAACAGATACGCAGTATTTT. Its translation: CASSQAGLAGTDTQYF.

The sample holds many counts of this clonotype. The rearrangement uses TRBV6-1 and TRBJ2-1, with 8 bases that match TRBD1. The germline V gene has CDR1 MNHNS and CDR2 SASEGT. Trimming at V came to 7 bases and at J to 8 bases, leaving 10 bases not matched to a gene. This CDR3 spans 14 amino acids. For the CDR3, the DNA is TGTGCCAGCACCTCCTGGACAGGGCTAGATGAGCAGTTCTTC. This codes for CASTSWTGLDEQFF.

This clonotype was observed many times. V usage is TRBV3-1 and J usage is TRBJ2-3; the D gene is possibly TRBD2 (6 bases). This CDR3 spans 16 amino acids. Trimming took off 2 bases at V and 9 bases at J, with 21 bases between the two ends. Germline V gives CDR1 LGHDT, CDR2 YNNKEL (reference sequence). This chain's CDR3 is CASSQPTSGTSSTQYF. The CDR3, as DNA: TGTGCCAGCAGCCAACCGACTAGTGGGACCTCATCAACGCAGTATTTT.

This clonotype was seen ten or more times. The V and J genes are TRBV3-1 and TRBJ2-3; unclear D gene. Germline V gene lookup returns CDR1 LGHDT and CDR2 YNNKEL (reference sequence). The CDR3 consists of 13 residues. With 5 bases removed from V and 2 bases from J, the gap between germline ends came to 8 bases. The CDR3 sequence is CASSSRFTDTQYF. Here the CDR3 DNA reads TGTGCCAGCAGCTCTAGGTTCACAGATACGCAGTATTTT.

This clonotype was recorded a few times. The rearrangement links TRBV10-1 to TRBJ2-3; 11 bases line up with TRBD1. The V and J ends lost 7 bases and 4 bases, in that order; junction bases with no gene match: 16. Germline V lookup: CDR1 WNHNN, CDR2 SYGVQD (reference sequence). The CDR3 has 18 residues. The CDR3 region has the DNA TGCGCCAGCATGAGGGGGGACAGGGGGAAGATCGGAGCAGATACGCAGTATTTT. Its protein is CASMRGDRGKIGADTQYF.

This clonotype was counted a few times. The chain uses TRBV5-1 and TRBJ1-1; TRBD1 is a possible D gene (6 bases). Looked up from germline, CDR1 is SGHRS and CDR2 is YFSETQ. CDR3 length equals 15 residues. V lost 0 bases to trimming and J lost 4 bases, with 13 bases between them. This chain's CDR3 is CASSLVSGAGTEAFF. The DNA for the CDR3 is TGCGCCAGCAGCTTGGTATCGGGGGCAGGCACTGAAGCTTTCTTT.

This chain links TRBV6-1 with TRBJ2-2; the D gene is possibly TRBD2 (6 bases). V was clipped by 6 bases and J by 3 bases, with 8 bases between them. Germline V CDR1 and CDR2: MNHNS, SASEGT. CDR3 length: 13 residues. The CDR3 protein is CASSRDYTGELFF. The CDR3 DNA reads as TGTGCCAGCAGCCGGGACTACACCGGGGAGCTGTTTTTT.

In its sample, this clonotype was seen many times. The chain uses TRBV7-2 and TRBJ1-2, with D maybe TRBD1 (5 bases). CDR1 and CDR2 (germline): SGHTA, FQGNSA. The CDR3 totals 15 residues. Trimming shortened V by 3 bases and J by 0 bases, and 11 bases separated the two germline ends. CDR3 nucleotides: TGTGCCAGCAGCTTTTATATGGGGGCTAACTATGGCTACACCTTC. Its translation is CASSFYMGANYGYTF.